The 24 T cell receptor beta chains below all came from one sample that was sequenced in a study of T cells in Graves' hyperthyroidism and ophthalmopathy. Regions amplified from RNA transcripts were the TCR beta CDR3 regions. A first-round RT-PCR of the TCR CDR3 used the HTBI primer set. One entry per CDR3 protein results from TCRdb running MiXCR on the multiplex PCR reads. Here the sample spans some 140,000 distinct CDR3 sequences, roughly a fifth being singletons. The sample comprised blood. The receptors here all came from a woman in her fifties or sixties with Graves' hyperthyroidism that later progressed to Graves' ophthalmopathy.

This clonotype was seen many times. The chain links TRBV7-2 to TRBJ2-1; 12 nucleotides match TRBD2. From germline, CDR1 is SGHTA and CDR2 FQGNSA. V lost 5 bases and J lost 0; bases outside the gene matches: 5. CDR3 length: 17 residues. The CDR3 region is CASSPGLAGSSYNEQFF. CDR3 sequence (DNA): TGTGCCAGCAGCCCTGGACTAGCGGGGAGCTCCTACAATGAGCAGTTCTTC.

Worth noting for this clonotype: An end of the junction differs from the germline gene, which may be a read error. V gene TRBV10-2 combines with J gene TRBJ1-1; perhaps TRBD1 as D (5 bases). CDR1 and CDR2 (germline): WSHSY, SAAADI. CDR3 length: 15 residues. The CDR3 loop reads CASSVGTRVNTETFF. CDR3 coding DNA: TGCGCCAGCAGTGTCGGTACCAGGGTGAACACTGAAACTTTCTTT.

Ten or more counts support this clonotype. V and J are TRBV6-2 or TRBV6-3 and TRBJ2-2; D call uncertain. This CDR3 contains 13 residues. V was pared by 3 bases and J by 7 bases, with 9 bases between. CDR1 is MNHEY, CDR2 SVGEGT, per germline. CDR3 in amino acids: CASSYYSGGELFF. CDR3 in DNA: TGTGCCAGCAGTTATTATAGTGGCGGGGAGCTGTTTTTT.

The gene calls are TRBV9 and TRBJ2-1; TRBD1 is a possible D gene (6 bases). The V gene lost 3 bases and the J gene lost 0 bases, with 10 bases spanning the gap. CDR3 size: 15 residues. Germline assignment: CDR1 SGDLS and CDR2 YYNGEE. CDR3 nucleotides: TGTGCCAGCAGCGCTACAGGGAACTCCTACAATGAGCAGTTCTTC. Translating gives CASSATGNSYNEQFF.

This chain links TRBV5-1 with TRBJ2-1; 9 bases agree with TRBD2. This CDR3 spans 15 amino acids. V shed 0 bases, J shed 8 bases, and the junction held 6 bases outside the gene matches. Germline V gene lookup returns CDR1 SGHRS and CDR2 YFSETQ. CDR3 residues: CASSLGSGSWYEQFF. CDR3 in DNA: TGCGCCAGCAGCTTGGGTAGCGGGAGTTGGTATGAGCAGTTCTTC.

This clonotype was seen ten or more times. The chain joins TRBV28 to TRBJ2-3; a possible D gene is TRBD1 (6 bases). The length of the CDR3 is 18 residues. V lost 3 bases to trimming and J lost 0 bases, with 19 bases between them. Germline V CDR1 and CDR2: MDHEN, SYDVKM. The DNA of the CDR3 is TGTGCCAGCAGTTTCTCTTATCAGGGACACCTAAGCACAGATACGCAGTATTTT. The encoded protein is CASSFSYQGHLSTDTQYF.

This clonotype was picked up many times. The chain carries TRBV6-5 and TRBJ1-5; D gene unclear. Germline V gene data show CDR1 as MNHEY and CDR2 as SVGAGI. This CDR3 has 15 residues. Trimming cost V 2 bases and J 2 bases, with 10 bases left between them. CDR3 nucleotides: TGTGCCAGCAGTTACGCTAGGGAGGGCAATCAGCCCCAGCATTTT. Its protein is CASSYAREGNQPQHF.

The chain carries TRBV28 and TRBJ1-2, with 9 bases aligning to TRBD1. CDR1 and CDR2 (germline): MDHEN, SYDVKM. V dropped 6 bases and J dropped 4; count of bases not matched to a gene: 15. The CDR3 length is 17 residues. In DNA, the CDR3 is TGTGCCAGCAGCCACCTCGGACAGGGGATCAACTCCTATGGCTACACCTTC. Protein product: CASSHLGQGINSYGYTF.

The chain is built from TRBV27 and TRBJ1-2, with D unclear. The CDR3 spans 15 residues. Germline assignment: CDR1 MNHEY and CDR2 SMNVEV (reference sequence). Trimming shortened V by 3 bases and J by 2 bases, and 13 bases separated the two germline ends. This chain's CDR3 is CASSLRASTNYGYTF. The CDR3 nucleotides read TGTGCCAGCAGTTTGAGGGCAAGCACGAACTATGGCTACACCTTC.

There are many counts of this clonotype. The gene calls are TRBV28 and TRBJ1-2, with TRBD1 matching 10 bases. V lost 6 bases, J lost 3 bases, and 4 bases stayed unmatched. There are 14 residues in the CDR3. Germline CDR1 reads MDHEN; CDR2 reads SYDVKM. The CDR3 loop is CASRPGQGYYGYTF. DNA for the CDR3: TGTGCCAGCAGACCGGGACAGGGGTACTATGGCTACACCTTC.

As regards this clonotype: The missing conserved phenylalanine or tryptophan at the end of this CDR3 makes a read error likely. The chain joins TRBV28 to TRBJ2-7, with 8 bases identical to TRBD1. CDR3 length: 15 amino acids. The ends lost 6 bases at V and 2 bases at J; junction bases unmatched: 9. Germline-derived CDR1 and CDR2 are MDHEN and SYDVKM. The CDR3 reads CASSPDRAIPYEQYL. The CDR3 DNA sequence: TGTGCCAGCAGCCCGGACAGGGCGATTCCCTACGAGCAGTACCTC.

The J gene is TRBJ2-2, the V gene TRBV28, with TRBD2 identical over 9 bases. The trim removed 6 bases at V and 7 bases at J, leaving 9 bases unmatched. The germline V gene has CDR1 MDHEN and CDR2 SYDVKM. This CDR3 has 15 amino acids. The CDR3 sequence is CASSFGTSWLGELFF. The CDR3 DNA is TGTGCCAGCAGCTTCGGGACTAGCTGGCTCGGGGAGCTGTTTTTT.

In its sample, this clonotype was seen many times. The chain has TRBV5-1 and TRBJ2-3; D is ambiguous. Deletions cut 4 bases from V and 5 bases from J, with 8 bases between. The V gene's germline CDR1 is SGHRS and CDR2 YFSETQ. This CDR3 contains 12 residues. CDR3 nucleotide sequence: TGCGCCAGCAGCCCGGGTCGAGATACGCAGTATTTT. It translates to CASSPGRDTQYF.

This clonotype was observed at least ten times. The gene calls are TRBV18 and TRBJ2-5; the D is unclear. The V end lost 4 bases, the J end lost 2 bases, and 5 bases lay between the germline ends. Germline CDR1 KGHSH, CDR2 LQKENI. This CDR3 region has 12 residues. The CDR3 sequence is CASSQGQETQYF. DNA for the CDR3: TGTGCCAGCTCACAGGGTCAAGAGACCCAGTACTTC.

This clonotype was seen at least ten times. The CDR3 loop is CAWSVRVRDGYTF. The CDR3 region has the DNA TGTGCCTGGAGTGTACGGGTTCGGGATGGCTACACCTTC. The chain joins TRBV30 to TRBJ1-2; D unresolved. Looked up from germline, CDR1 is GTSNPN and CDR2 is SVGIG (reference sequence). The CDR3 is made up of 13 amino acids. Between the trimmed V and J ends, which lost 0 bases and 6 bases, there was a span of 11 bases.

The CDR3 sequence is CAWSLQENTEAFF. In DNA form, the CDR3 reads TGTGCCTGGAGCCTACAGGAGAACACTGAAGCTTTCTTT. V gene TRBV30 combines with J gene TRBJ1-1; D is possibly TRBD1 (5 bases). Trimming pared 3 bases from V and 1 base from J, leaving 9 bases between. CDR3 length: 13 amino acids. In germline, CDR1 is GTSNPN, CDR2 SVGIG (reference sequence).

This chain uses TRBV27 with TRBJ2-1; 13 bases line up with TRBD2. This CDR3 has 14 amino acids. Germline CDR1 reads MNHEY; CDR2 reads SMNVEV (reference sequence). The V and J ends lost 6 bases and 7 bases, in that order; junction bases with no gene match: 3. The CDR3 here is CASSWTSGSNEQFF. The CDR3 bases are TGTGCCAGCAGCTGGACTAGCGGGAGTAATGAGCAGTTCTTC.

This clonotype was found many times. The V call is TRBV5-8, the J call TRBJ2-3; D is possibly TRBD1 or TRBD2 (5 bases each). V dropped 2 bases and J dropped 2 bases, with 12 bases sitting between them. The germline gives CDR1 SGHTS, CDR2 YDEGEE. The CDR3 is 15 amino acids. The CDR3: CASSLPGTNTDTQYF. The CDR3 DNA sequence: TGTGCCAGCAGCTTACCCGGGACGAACACAGATACGCAGTATTTT.

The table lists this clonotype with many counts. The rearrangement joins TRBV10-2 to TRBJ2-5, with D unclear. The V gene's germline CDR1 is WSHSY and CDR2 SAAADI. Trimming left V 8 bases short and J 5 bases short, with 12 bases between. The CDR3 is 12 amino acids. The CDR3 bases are TGCGCCAGCGGGGAAGGGAAGGAGACCCAGTACTTC. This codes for CASGEGKETQYF.

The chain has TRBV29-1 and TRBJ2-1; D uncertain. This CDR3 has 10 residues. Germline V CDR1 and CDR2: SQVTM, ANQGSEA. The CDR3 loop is CTASYNEQFF. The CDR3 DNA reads TGCACCGCGTCCTACAATGAGCAGTTCTTC.

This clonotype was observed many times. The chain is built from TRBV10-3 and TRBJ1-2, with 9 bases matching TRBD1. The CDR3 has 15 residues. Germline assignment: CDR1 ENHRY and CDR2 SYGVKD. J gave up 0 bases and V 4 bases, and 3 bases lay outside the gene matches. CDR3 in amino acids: CAISAGTGTNYGYTF. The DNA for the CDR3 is TGTGCCATCAGTGCCGGGACAGGGACTAACTATGGCTACACCTTC.

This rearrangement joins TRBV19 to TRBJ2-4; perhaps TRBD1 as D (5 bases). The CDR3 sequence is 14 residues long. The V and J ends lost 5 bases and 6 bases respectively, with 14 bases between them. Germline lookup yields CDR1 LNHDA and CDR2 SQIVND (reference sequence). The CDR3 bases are TGTGCCAGTAGTGATAAGGCAGGGTTAAACATTCAGTACTTC. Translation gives CASSDKAGLNIQYF.

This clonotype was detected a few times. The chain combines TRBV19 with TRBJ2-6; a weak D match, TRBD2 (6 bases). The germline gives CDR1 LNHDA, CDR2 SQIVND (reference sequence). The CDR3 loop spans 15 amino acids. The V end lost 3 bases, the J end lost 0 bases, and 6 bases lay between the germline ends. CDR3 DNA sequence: TGTGCCAGTAGTATGGGGGGCTCTGGGGCCAACGTCCTGACTTTC. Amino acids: CASSMGGSGANVLTF.

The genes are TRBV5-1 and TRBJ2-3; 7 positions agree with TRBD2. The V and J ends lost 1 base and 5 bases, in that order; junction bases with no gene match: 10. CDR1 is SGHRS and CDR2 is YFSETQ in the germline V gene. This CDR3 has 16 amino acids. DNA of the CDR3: TGCGCCAGCAGCTTGTATGGGGGAGGGCCAGAAGATACGCAGTATTTT. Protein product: CASSLYGGGPEDTQYF.